Below, 10 T cell receptor beta chains from the same sample are listed, as sequenced in a study of blood T cells in healthy people across ages. Combining a sample-barcoded 5' primer with a J-beta primer mix, a second PCR ran for roughly 7 to 12 cycles. TCRdb reprocessed the 5' RACE reads with MiXCR, giving one entry per CDR3 protein. The table records about 830,000 distinct CDR3 sequences, around 62% of them present only once. Sequenced: blood. The source of these receptors is a man aged 30 to 45 in good health.

The rearrangement joins TRBV6-5 to TRBJ1-5; 7 bases are shared with TRBD1. Trimming took 0 bases from V and 3 from J; bases not matched to a gene: 11. Per germline, CDR1 MNHEY and CDR2 SVGAGI. CDR3 length: 18 residues. The CDR3 sequence is CASSYSIRRGHDNQPQHF. The CDR3 nucleotides are TGTGCCAGCAGTTACTCGATACGGAGGGGGCATGACAATCAGCCCCAGCATTTT.

CDR3 coding DNA: TGCAGTGCTAATGGAGCGAGGGAGACCCAGTACTTC. It codes for CSANGARETQYF. The V and J genes are TRBV20-1 and TRBJ2-5, with unresolved D. Germline CDR1 DFQATT, CDR2 SNEGSKA (reference sequence). This CDR3 is built from 12 residues. V was pared by 4 bases and J by 5 bases, with 11 bases between.

V is TRBV29-1 and J is TRBJ2-1; 8 bases line up with TRBD2. Losses at the gene ends were 6 bases for V and 5 bases for J; bases not matched to a gene: 15. Per germline, CDR1 SQVTM and CDR2 ANQGSEA. The CDR3 sequence is 16 residues long. The CDR3 reads CSVGTGGGTFHNEQFF. The CDR3 DNA follows: TGCAGCGTCGGGACTGGCGGGGGGACTTTTCACAATGAGCAGTTCTTC.

The chain carries TRBV5-1 and TRBJ2-5; D perhaps matches TRBD2 (6 bases). CDR1 is SGHRS and CDR2 is YFSETQ in the germline V gene. This CDR3 is built from 16 residues. V dropped 4 bases and J dropped 4 bases, with 20 bases sitting between them. Here the CDR3 reads CASSRGSVGPRETQYF. In nucleotides, the CDR3 is TGCGCCAGCAGCCGGGGGTCAGTGGGTCCTAGAGAGACCCAGTACTTC.

This chain links TRBV28 with TRBJ2-3; tentatively, D is TRBD1 or TRBD2 (6 bases each). There are 17 residues in the CDR3. Germline CDR1 is MDHEN and CDR2 is SYDVKM. V shed 2 bases and J shed 0 bases, with 15 bases lying between them. The CDR3 protein is CASSLIGGQRSTDTQYF. The CDR3 nucleotides read TGTGCCAGCAGTTTAATTGGGGGGCAAAGAAGCACAGATACGCAGTATTTT.

V and J are TRBV29-1 and TRBJ2-7; D gene uncertain. The J call may not be correct, given that the DNA end is closer to TRBJ2-5. This CDR3 is built from 13 residues. Germline values: CDR1 SQVTM, CDR2 ANQGSEA. The CDR3 bases are TGCAGCGTTGAAATTCCAACCCAAGAGACCCAGTACTTC. This gives the protein CSVEIPTQETQYF.

The chain uses TRBV28 and TRBJ2-1, with D possibly called TRBD1 or TRBD2 (5 bases each). This CDR3 spans 15 amino acids. Trimming removed 7 bases from V and 2 bases from J, with 15 bases in between. Germline V gene sequence: CDR1 MDHEN, CDR2 SYDVKM. Here the CDR3 DNA reads TGTGCCAGCACTTCCCGGGACCGAGCCTACAATGAGCAGTTCTTC. As protein: CASTSRDRAYNEQFF.

The sample holds a few counts of this clonotype. The chain couples TRBV24-1 to TRBJ2-1; D unresolved. Germline values: CDR1 KGHDR, CDR2 SFDVKD. The CDR3 length is 13 residues. Trimming removed 2 bases at V and 4 bases at J, with 5 bases between. CDR3 region: CATSDSNYNEQFF. CDR3 nucleotides: TGTGCCACCAGTGATTCCAATTACAATGAGCAGTTCTTC.

The V gene is TRBV11-2, the J gene TRBJ2-7; D might be TRBD1 (6 bases). Germline CDR1 and CDR2: SGHAT and FQNNGV. The CDR3 is made up of 15 amino acids. V was pared by 4 bases and J by 2 bases, with 15 bases between. DNA for the CDR3: TGTGCCAGCAGCTCAGTCCGGACAGTCCCCTACGAGCAGTACTTC. This sequence encodes CASSSVRTVPYEQYF.

The rearrangement joins TRBV7-8 to TRBJ1-2, with a possible D match to TRBD1 (5 bases). CDR3 length: 15 residues. Trimming shortened V by 0 bases and J by 6 bases, and 14 bases separated the two germline ends. CDR1 is SGHVS, CDR2 FQNEAQ, per germline. Here the CDR3 reads CASSLAQGGKNGYTF. Here the CDR3 DNA reads TGTGCCAGCAGCTTAGCGCAGGGAGGGAAGAATGGCTACACCTTC. Full variable domain (missing parts from reference TRBV7-8 and TRBJ1-2): GAGVSQSPRYKVAKRGQDVALRCDPISGHVSLFWYQQALGQGPEFLTYFQNEAQLDKSGLPSDRFFAERPEGSVSTLKIQRTQQEDSAVYLCASSLAQGGKNGYTFGSGTRLTVV.